Following are 20 T cell receptor beta chains from one sample sequenced in a study of blood T cells in healthy people across ages. Using a J-beta primer mix together with a sample-barcoded 5' primer, a second PCR was run for roughly 6 to 11 cycles. MiXCR, run by TCRdb on the 5' RACE reads, gives a single entry per CDR3 protein. This sample yields about 620,000 distinct CDR3 sequences, of which roughly 20% are seen a single time; approximately 3.7% belongs to the top ten. Input material: blood. These receptors were collected from a man in his sixties or seventies in good health.

This clonotype has ten or more counts. This chain joins TRBV12-3 or TRBV12-4 and TRBJ2-1, with 8 positions matching TRBD2. After removal of 3 bases from V and 4 bases from J, the junction contained 5 bases not matched to a gene. The CDR3 runs to 15 residues. CDR3 protein: CASSFGGRLYNEQFF. As DNA, the CDR3 is TGTGCCAGCAGTTTCGGCGGGAGGCTTTACAATGAGCAGTTCTTC.

This CDR3 is CASSSLGDLYEQYF. Written as DNA, the CDR3 is TGTGCCAGCAGTTCTCTGGGCGATCTCTACGAGCAGTACTTC. The rearrangement uses TRBV27 and TRBJ2-7; D gene ambiguous. The CDR3 covers 14 residues. The V end was cut by 4 bases, the J end by 3 bases, with 13 bases between. Germline CDR1 is MNHEY and CDR2 is SMNVEV (reference sequence).

Note on this clonotype: One end of the junction is discordant with germline, which a read error may explain. The chain recombines TRBV3-1 with TRBJ1-1; TRBD1 might be the D (5 bases). The CDR3 is 14 residues long. CDR1 is LGHDT, CDR2 YNNKEL, per germline (reference sequence). This chain's CDR3 is CASSPAGSNTEACF. CDR3 sequence (DNA): TGTGCCAGCAGCCCGGCAGGGTCGAACACTGAAGCTTGCTTT. The full variable domain, rest sourced from reference TRBV3-1 and TRBJ1-1, is DTAVSQTPKYLVTQMGNDKSIKCEQNLGHDTMYWYKQDSKKFLKIMFSYNNKELIINETVPNRFSPKSPDKAHLNLHINSLELGDSAVYFCASSPAGSNTEACFGQGTRLTVV.

This clonotype has a handful of counts. The chain has TRBV20-1 and TRBJ1-3; the D is unclear. This CDR3 spans 15 amino acids. The germline V and J ends were trimmed by 0 bases and 0 bases, with 9 bases remaining between them. Germline assignment: CDR1 DFQATT and CDR2 SNEGSKA (reference sequence). The CDR3 spells CSARDPRGSGNTIYF. The CDR3 region has the DNA TGCAGTGCTAGAGATCCCCGGGGCTCTGGAAACACCATATATTTT.

This clonotype was observed a few times. This chain connects TRBV10-3 to TRBJ2-2; D gene uncertain. Germline-derived CDR1 and CDR2 are ENHRY and SYGVKD. This CDR3 has 14 amino acids. Trimming pared 4 bases from V and 4 bases from J, leaving 10 bases between. This chain's CDR3 is CAISGPGSTGELFF. The DNA of the CDR3 is TGTGCCATCAGTGGACCAGGAAGCACCGGGGAGCTGTTTTTT.

On this clonotype itself: One end of the junction does not line up with germline, which may come from a read error. The V call is TRBV18, the J call TRBJ2-6, with D possibly called TRBD1 or TRBD2 (5 bases each). Germline CDR1 and CDR2: KGHSH and LQKENI. The CDR3 is 17 residues long. The CDR3 protein is CASSIRQTDSGANVQTF. The CDR3 nucleotides read TGTGCCAGCTCAATTCGACAGACGGACTCTGGGGCCAACGTCCAGACTTTC.

The V and J genes are TRBV4-1 and TRBJ2-1; D is unresolved. The CDR3 extends over 17 amino acids. V lost 0 bases and J 3 bases, leaving 15 bases between the germline ends. Germline CDR1 reads MGHRA; CDR2 reads YSYEKL. In nucleotides, the CDR3 is TGCGCCAGCAGCCAAGAAAAGATGAGCTCAGACTACAATGAGCAGTTCTTC. Translation gives CASSQEKMSSDYNEQFF.

To note about this clonotype: One end of the junction does not line up with germline, which may come from a read error. The chain carries TRBV20-1 and TRBJ1-2; D may be TRBD1 (6 bases). Germline CDR1 DFQATT, CDR2 SNEGSKA (reference sequence). This CDR3 contains 13 residues. This CDR3 reads CSAAWGLDYGYTF. CDR3 DNA sequence: TGCAGTGCTGCCTGGGGGCTCGACTATGGCTACACCTTT.

This clonotype was observed a few times. This chain uses TRBV6-4 with TRBJ1-1; D remains unclear. This CDR3 is 14 amino acids long. Germline values: CDR1 MRHNA, CDR2 SNTAGT. V was shortened by 5 bases and J by 0 bases, with 10 bases between the two germline ends. The CDR3 sequence is CASSPDGLNTEAFF. In DNA form, the CDR3 reads TGTGCCAGCAGTCCAGACGGATTGAACACTGAAGCTTTCTTT.

This clonotype has just a few counts. This rearrangement joins TRBV12-3 or TRBV12-4 to TRBJ1-5; 7 bases agree with TRBD1. CDR3 length: 15 amino acids. With 7 bases clipped from V and 4 bases from J, the junction kept 10 bases outside the gene matches. CDR3 in amino acids: CASTSEGQRNQPQHF. In DNA form, the CDR3 reads TGTGCCAGCACTTCAGAGGGACAGAGGAATCAGCCCCAGCATTTT.

The chain joins TRBV15 to TRBJ2-7; no clear D gene. Germline CDR1 and CDR2: LNHNV and YYDKDF (reference sequence). The CDR3 contains 16 residues. V was clipped by 0 bases and J by 6 bases, with 18 bases between them. CDR3 loop: CATSRERVRGFREQYF. CDR3 nucleotide sequence: TGTGCCACCAGCAGAGAAAGGGTTAGAGGATTTCGCGAGCAGTACTTC.

The V gene is TRBV7-9, the J gene TRBJ2-5; possible D gene TRBD1, 5 bases. The closer fit of TRBJ2-1 to the DNA end suggests the J call may be wrong. This CDR3 contains 15 residues. Germline V gene data show CDR1 as SEHNR and CDR2 as FQNEAQ (reference sequence). The CDR3 DNA reads as TGTGCCAGCACCAGGTGGGGCCCCGAGGTCAGTGAGCAGTTCTTC. Its protein product is CASTRWGPEVSEQFF.

The sample holds a few counts of this clonotype. The J gene is TRBJ2-1, the V gene TRBV7-2; unclear D gene. Germline CDR1 and CDR2: SGHTA and FQGNSA. V lost 4 bases, J lost 10 bases, and 11 bases lay in between. CDR3 length equals 12 residues. This CDR3 reads CASSSLTREQFF. CDR3 sequence (DNA): TGTGCCAGCAGCTCCCTTACACGCGAGCAGTTCTTC.

A few counts support this clonotype. V is TRBV13 and J is TRBJ2-7; D is undetermined. V lost 5 bases to trimming and J lost 0 bases, with 17 bases between them. Per the germline V gene, CDR1 is PRHDT and CDR2 is FYEKMQ (reference sequence). The CDR3 runs to 16 residues. CDR3 sequence: CASSDPKGTFSYEQYF. The CDR3 region has the DNA TGTGCCAGCAGCGACCCTAAGGGAACCTTCTCCTACGAGCAGTACTTC.

The chain is built from TRBV2 and TRBJ2-5, with D tentatively TRBD2 (6 bases). This CDR3 is built from 15 residues. CDR1 SNHLY and CDR2 FYNNEI come from the germline V gene. The V end lost 6 bases, the J end lost 3 bases, and 17 bases lay between the germline ends. CDR3 in amino acids: CASRKGAPGEETQYF. The CDR3 bases are TGTGCCAGCAGAAAGGGCGCGCCGGGAGAAGAGACCCAGTACTTC.

This clonotype was counted between two and nine times. The chain combines TRBV25-1 with TRBJ1-4; no firm D call. V lost 3 bases and J lost 0, with 5 bases in between. Germline V gene lookup returns CDR1 MGHDK and CDR2 SYGVNS. The CDR3 totals 14 residues. The CDR3 sequence: CASSDFATNEKLFF. The CDR3 DNA follows: TGTGCCAGCAGTGATTTTGCAACTAATGAAAAACTGTTTTTT. Drawing the rest from reference TRBV25-1 and TRBJ1-4, the complete variable domain is EADIYQTPRYLVIGTGKKITLECSQTMGHDKMYWYQQDPGMELHLIHYSYGVNSTEKGDLSSESTVSRIRTEHFPLTLESARPSHTSQYLCASSDFATNEKLFFGSGTQLSVL.

The chain links TRBV29-1 to TRBJ2-3; D is uncertain. V was trimmed by 1 base and J by 4 bases, leaving 6 bases between them. This CDR3 has 12 amino acids. Germline assignment: CDR1 SQVTM and CDR2 ANQGSEA. The CDR3 here is CSVEAGPDTQYF. CDR3 bases: TGCAGCGTTGAAGCCGGCCCAGATACGCAGTATTTT.

This clonotype occurred a few times. The chain links TRBV27 to TRBJ1-5; 9 bases fit TRBD1. Germline V gene lookup returns CDR1 MNHEY and CDR2 SMNVEV (reference sequence). J lost 5 bases, V lost 2 bases, and 4 bases had no gene match. This CDR3 has 15 amino acids. The CDR3 DNA reads as TGTGCCAGCAGTTTAACCGGGACAGGGTATCAGCCCCAGCATTTT. It encodes CASSLTGTGYQPQHF.

This chain joins TRBV5-1 and TRBJ2-2; D is possibly TRBD2 (6 bases). Germline lookup yields CDR1 SGHRS and CDR2 YFSETQ. V was clipped by 2 bases and J by 4 bases, with 12 bases between them. CDR3 length: 15 amino acids. CDR3 residues: CASSFGGKSTGELFF. The CDR3 DNA reads as TGCGCCAGCAGCTTTGGGGGGAAGAGCACCGGGGAGCTGTTTTTT.

V gene TRBV12-3 or TRBV12-4 combines with J gene TRBJ1-4; 7 nucleotides match TRBD1. The junction had 7 bases not matched to a gene; V was cut back by 6 bases and J by 3 bases. The CDR3 is made up of 15 amino acids. CDR3 region: CASSPYRGSNEKLFF. CDR3 in DNA: TGTGCCAGCAGCCCCTACAGGGGTTCTAATGAAAAACTGTTTTTT.